These 16 T cell receptor beta chains came from one sample sequenced in a study of T cell responses to AZD1222 COVID-19 vaccine. Measured with immunoSEQ multiplex PCR; TCRdb has only the in-frame clones, and not every one. There are approximately 84,000 clones in the sample; over 75% occur only once, and 31% lies in the top ten. This material consisted of peripheral blood, taken on day 0 of AZD1222 vaccination. The origin of the receptors is an adult in good health.

This sequence joins TRBV24-1 and TRBJ2-5; the D gene is possibly TRBD1 (5 bases). This CDR3 has 16 amino acids. The germline CDR1 and CDR2 sequences are KGHDR and SFDVKD. V was trimmed by 2 bases and J by 0 bases, leaving 12 bases between them. The CDR3 nucleotides are TGTGCCACCAGTGATTCAGGCAGGGCCTACCAAGAGACCCAGTACTTC. It yields the protein CATSDSGRAYQETQYF.

The V call is TRBV28, the J call TRBJ1-2; tentatively, D is TRBD1 (5 bases). Looked up from germline, CDR1 is MDHEN and CDR2 is SYDVKM. The CDR3 spans 11 residues. Trimming pared 10 bases from V and 6 bases from J, leaving 12 bases between. The DNA for the CDR3 is TGTGCCACTTTAGAAGGGGATGGCTACACCTTC. It encodes CATLEGDGYTF.

The genes are TRBV28 and TRBJ2-3; D is undetermined. V was clipped by 4 bases and J by 1 base, with 12 bases between them. CDR3 length: 15 amino acids. From germline, CDR1 is MDHEN and CDR2 SYDVKM. CDR3 coding DNA: TGTGCCAGCAGTTATTCAGCTGGGGGCACAGATACGCAGTATTTT. It is translated as CASSYSAGGTDTQYF.

The DNA for the CDR3 is TGTGCCAGCAGGCGGCAGGACAGTCGACAATGGTCGGAGTTCTTC. This encodes CASRRQDSRQWSEFF. J is TRBJ2-1 and V is TRBV5-5; perhaps TRBD1 as D (6 bases). This CDR3 region has 15 residues. V shed 5 bases and J shed 14 bases, with 26 bases lying between them. Germline values: CDR1 SGHKS, CDR2 YYEKEE (reference sequence).

The gene calls are TRBV6-1 and TRBJ2-1; TRBD2 aligns across 7 bases. V shed 0 bases and J 5 bases; nucleotides not matched to a gene: 7. The germline gives CDR1 MNHNS, CDR2 SASEGT. This CDR3 is 16 amino acids long. The CDR3 nucleotides read TGTGCCAGCAGTGAAGCCCTTACTAGCGTCAACAATGAGCAGTTCTTC. The encoded protein is CASSEALTSVNNEQFF.

The genes are TRBV3-1 (or the pseudogene TRBV3-2) and TRBJ2-7, with 8 bases identical to TRBD1. The V gene end was trimmed by 4 bases and the J gene end by 5 bases; junction bases not matched to a gene: 10. The CDR3 covers 15 residues. Germline V CDR1 and CDR2: LGHDT, YNNKEL (reference sequence). CDR3 sequence reads: CASSPTSGGAHEQYF. The CDR3 DNA reads TGTGCCAGCAGCCCTACCTCAGGGGGCGCCCACGAGCAGTACTTC.

The chain employs TRBV7-2 and TRBJ1-3, with 7 bases identical to TRBD1. Trimming removed 2 bases from V and 0 bases from J; junction bases left unmatched: 4. This CDR3 is built from 16 residues. Per germline, CDR1 SGHTA and CDR2 FQGNSA. The CDR3 loop reads CASSLQGGSSGNTIYF. The CDR3 nucleotides are TGTGCCAGCAGCTTACAGGGGGGGTCCTCTGGAAACACCATATATTTT.

The chain has TRBV18 and TRBJ1-4, with D unclear. Germline values: CDR1 KGHSH, CDR2 LQKENI. The CDR3 loop spans 13 amino acids. V was trimmed by 2 bases and J by 5 bases, leaving 6 bases between them. CDR3 coding DNA: TGTGCCAGCTCACCAGGGCAGAATGAAAAACTGTTTTTT. Protein: CASSPGQNEKLFF.

This clone came up once. The J gene is TRBJ1-5, the V gene TRBV5-1; D ambiguous. The CDR3 consists of 15 residues. Germline values: CDR1 SGHRS, CDR2 YFSETQ. V was trimmed by 0 bases and J by 1 base, leaving 8 bases between them. Here the CDR3 reads CASSLEAGSNQPQHF. The CDR3 bases are TGCGCCAGCAGCTTGGAGGCGGGAAGCAATCAGCCCCAGCATTTT. Based on the CDR3 plus reference TRBV5-1 and TRBJ1-5, the full variable domain is KAGVTQTPRYLIKTRGQQVTLSCSPISGHRSVSWYQQTPGQGLQFLFEYFSETQRNKGNFPGRFSGRQFSNSRSEMNVSTLELGDSALYLCASSLEAGSNQPQHFGDGTRLSIL.

The CDR3: CASSFGGGRFYEQYF. The CDR3 region has the DNA TGTGCCAGCAGCTTCGGAGGGGGCAGATTCTACGAGCAGTACTTC. The rearrangement joins TRBV5-4 to TRBJ2-7; TRBD1 is a possible D gene (7 bases). This CDR3 has 15 amino acids. Germline V gene sequence: CDR1 SGHNT, CDR2 YYREEE (reference sequence). Trimming shortened V by 2 bases and J by 3 bases, and 15 bases separated the two germline ends.

The genes are TRBV5-1 and TRBJ1-2, with TRBD1 matching 7 bases. Germline CDR1 is SGHRS and CDR2 is YFSETQ. V shed 1 base, J shed 2 bases, and the junction held 11 bases outside the gene matches. The CDR3 length is 17 residues. DNA of the CDR3: TGCGCCAGCAGCTTGAACGGCAGGGGGGATGAGAACTATGGCTACACCTTC. Translating gives CASSLNGRGDENYGYTF.

The V and J genes are TRBV28 and TRBJ1-2; D not resolved. CDR1 and CDR2 (germline): MDHEN, SYDVKM. V was trimmed by 5 bases and J by 4 bases, leaving 11 bases between them. There are 13 residues in the CDR3. DNA for the CDR3: TGTGCCAGCAGTCCCCCGGGGAGCTATGGCTACACCTTC. Amino acid sequence: CASSPPGSYGYTF.

V is TRBV11-3 and J is TRBJ1-1, with TRBD1 as a possible D gene (6 bases). Per the germline V gene, CDR1 is SGHNT and CDR2 is YENEEA. The CDR3 length is 19 residues. Trimming removed 5 bases at V and 3 bases at J, with 28 bases between. The CDR3 reads CASSHTKTPRQVWDTEAFF. The CDR3 DNA reads TGTGCCAGCAGCCACACCAAAACCCCCCGACAGGTTTGGGACACTGAAGCTTTCTTT.

The chain recombines TRBV2 with TRBJ2-1, with D uncertain. The V end lost 7 bases, the J end lost 6 bases, and 19 bases lay between the germline ends. The CDR3 totals 15 residues. CDR1 is SNHLY, CDR2 FYNNEI, per germline. The CDR3 sequence: CASTPPSWQFNEQFF. For the CDR3, the DNA is TGTGCCAGCACCCCCCCCTCCTGGCAGTTCAATGAGCAGTTCTTC.

This chain links TRBV9 with TRBJ1-3, with 7 bases fitting TRBD1. The V segment lost 0 bases and the J segment 4 bases; nucleotides outside the gene matches: 7. The CDR3 has 16 amino acids. Germline CDR1 reads SGDLS; CDR2 reads YYNGEE. The CDR3, as DNA: TGTGCCAGCAGCGTAGAAGACAGGGAGTTCGGAAACACCATATATTTT. This sequence encodes CASSVEDREFGNTIYF.

Notes on this clone: One junction end disagrees with the germline gene, perhaps due to a read error. The chain employs TRBV11-1 and TRBJ2-6; 7 bases agree with TRBD2. The CDR3 totals 18 residues. Germline assignment: CDR1 SGHAT and CDR2 FQDESV (reference sequence). CDR3 region: CASTLAGLGFSGANVLTF. CDR3 bases: TGTGCCAGCACCTTAGCGGGTTTGGGCTTTTCTGGGGCCAACGTCCTGACTTTC. Combining the CDR3 with reference TRBV11-1 and TRBJ2-6 gives the whole variable domain EAEVAQSPRYKITEKSQAVAFWCDPISGHATLYWYRQILGQGPELLVQFQDESVVDDSQLPKDRFSAERLKGVDSTLKIQPAELGDSAMYLCASTLAGLGFSGANVLTFGAGSRLTVL.